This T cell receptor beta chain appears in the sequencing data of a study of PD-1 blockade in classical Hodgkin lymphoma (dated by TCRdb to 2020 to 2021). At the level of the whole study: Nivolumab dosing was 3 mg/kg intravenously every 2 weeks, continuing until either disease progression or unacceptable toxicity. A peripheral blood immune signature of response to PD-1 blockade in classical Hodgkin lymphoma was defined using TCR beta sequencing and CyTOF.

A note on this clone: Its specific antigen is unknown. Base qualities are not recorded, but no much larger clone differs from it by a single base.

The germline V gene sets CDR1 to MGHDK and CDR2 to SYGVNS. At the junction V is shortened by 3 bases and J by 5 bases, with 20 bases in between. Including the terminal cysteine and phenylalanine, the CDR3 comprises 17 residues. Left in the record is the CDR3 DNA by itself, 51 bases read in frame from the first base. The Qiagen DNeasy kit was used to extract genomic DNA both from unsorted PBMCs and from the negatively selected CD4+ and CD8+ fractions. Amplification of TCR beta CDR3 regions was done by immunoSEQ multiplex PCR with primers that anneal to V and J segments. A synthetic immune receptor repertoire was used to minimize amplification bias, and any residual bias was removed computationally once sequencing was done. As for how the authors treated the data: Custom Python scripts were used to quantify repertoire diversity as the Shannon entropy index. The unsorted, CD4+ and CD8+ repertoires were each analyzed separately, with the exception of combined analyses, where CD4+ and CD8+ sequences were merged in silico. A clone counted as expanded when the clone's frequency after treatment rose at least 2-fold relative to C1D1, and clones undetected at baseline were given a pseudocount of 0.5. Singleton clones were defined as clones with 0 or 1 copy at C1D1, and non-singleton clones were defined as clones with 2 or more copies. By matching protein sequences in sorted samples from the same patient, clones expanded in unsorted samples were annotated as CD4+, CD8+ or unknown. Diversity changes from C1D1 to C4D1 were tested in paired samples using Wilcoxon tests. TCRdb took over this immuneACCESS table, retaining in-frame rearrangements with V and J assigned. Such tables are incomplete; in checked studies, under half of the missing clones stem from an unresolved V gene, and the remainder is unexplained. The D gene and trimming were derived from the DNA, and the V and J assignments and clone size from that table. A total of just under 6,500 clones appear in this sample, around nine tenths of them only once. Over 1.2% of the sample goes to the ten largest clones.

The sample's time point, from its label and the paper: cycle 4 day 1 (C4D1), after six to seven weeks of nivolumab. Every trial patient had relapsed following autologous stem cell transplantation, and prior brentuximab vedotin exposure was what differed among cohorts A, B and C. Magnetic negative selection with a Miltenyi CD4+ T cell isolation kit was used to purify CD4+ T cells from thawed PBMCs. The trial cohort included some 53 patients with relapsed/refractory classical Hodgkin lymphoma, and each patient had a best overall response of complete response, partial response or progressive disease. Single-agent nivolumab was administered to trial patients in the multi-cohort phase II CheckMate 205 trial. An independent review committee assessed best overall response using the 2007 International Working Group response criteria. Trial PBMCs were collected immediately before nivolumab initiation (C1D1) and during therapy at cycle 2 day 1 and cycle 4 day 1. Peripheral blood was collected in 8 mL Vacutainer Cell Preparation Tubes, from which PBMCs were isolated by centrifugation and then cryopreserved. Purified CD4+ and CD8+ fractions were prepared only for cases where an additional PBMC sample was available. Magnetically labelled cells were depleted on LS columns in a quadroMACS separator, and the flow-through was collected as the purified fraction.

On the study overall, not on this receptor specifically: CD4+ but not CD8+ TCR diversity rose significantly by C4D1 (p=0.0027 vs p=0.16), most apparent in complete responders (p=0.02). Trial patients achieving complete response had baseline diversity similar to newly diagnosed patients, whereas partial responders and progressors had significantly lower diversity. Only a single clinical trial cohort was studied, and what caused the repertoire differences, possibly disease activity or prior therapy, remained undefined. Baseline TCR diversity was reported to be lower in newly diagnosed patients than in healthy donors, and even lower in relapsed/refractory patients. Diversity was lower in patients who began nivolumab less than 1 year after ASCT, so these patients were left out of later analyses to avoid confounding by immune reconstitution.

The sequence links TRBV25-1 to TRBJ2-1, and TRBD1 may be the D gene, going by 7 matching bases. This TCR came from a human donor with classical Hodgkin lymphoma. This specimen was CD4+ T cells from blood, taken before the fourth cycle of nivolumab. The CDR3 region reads CASSDLQGRWGDNEQFF. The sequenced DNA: TGTGCCAGCAGTGACTTACAGGGGCGTTGGGGGGACAATGAGCAGTTCTTC.